The rows below give T cell receptor beta chains drawn from one sample of a study of regulatory T cells in long-lasting Graves disease. TCRdb processed the multiplex PCR reads anew with MiXCR; each CDR3 protein has one entry. The data show 300,000 to 350,000 distinct CDR3 sequences, with roughly a fifth seen just once and approximately 31% held by the top ten. This material consisted of peripheral blood mononuclear cells (PBMCs), taken when the disease was refractory, from a patient treated with antithyroid drugs. Source of these receptors: a female donor with Graves disease. Each CDR3 is given with its conserved first and last residue. D genes are given only for firm matches. Size values are once, few and many counts, or a class for expanded clones, and some rows have none.

j_gene	v_gene	abundance	d_gene	len	CDR3aa	CDR3nt
TRBJ2-7	TRBV29-1	NA	NA	16	CSVEGGNRANSYEQYF	TGCAGCGTTGAGGGCGGGAACAGGGCGAACAGCTACGAGCAGTACTTC
TRBJ2-4	TRBV7-9	many	TRBD1	17	CASSLGTGVVAKNIQYF	TGTGCCAGCAGCTTAGGGACAGGGGTTGTGGCCAAAAACATTCAGTACTTC
TRBJ1-3	TRBV5-1	NA	NA	15	CASSLTVGSGNTIYF	TGCGCCAGCAGCCTCACGGTTGGCTCTGGAAACACCATATATTTT
TRBJ2-2	TRBV2	NA	TRBD2	15	CASSALAGVAGELFF	TGTGCCAGCAGCGCACTAGCGGGAGTGGCCGGGGAGCTGTTTTTT
TRBJ1-5	TRBV6-1	many	NA	14	CASSEAGKSQPQHF	TGTGCCAGCAGTGAAGCAGGAAAAAGTCAGCCCCAGCATTTT
TRBJ1-2	TRBV2	many	TRBD1	15	CASKANPGTGDGYTF	TGTGCCAGCAAAGCCAATCCCGGGACAGGCGATGGCTACACCTTC
TRBJ2-7	TRBV7-6	once	TRBD1	15	CASSSRTGTRMEQYF	TGTGCCAGCAGCTCCCGGACAGGGACAAGAATGGAGCAGTACTTC
TRBJ1-1	TRBV6-1	many	TRBD1	13	CASSEWTGVEAFF	TGTGCCAGCAGTGAGTGGACAGGGGTTGAAGCTTTCTTT
TRBJ2-1	TRBV2	NA	TRBD2	18	CASDPGLAGARSYNEQFF	TGTGCCAGTGACCCGGGACTAGCGGGGGCCCGCTCCTACAATGAGCAGTTCTTC
TRBJ1-5	TRBV4-1	NA	NA	14	CASSQVGRDQPQHF	TGCGCCAGCAGCCAAGTTGGGAGAGATCAGCCCCAGCATTTT
TRBJ1-1	TRBV6-1	many	TRBD1	12	CASSDTGARAFF	TGTGCCAGCAGCGATACAGGGGCTAGAGCTTTCTTT
TRBJ2-7	TRBV20-1	few	NA	15	CSAREIPARGNEQYF	TGCAGTGCTAGAGAAATACCGGCTCGGGGGAACGAGCAGTACTTC
TRBJ2-5	TRBV29-1	NA	NA	11	CSVLGEETQYF	TGCAGCGTCCTAGGGGAGGAGACCCAGTACTTC
TRBJ2-7	TRBV28	many	NA	15	CASSLGTGPTYEQYF	TGTGCCAGCAGCCTCGGCACAGGACCCACCTACGAGCAGTACTTC
TRBJ2-5	TRBV5-4	many	TRBD1	14	CASSPGDRKETQYF	TGTGCCAGCAGTCCGGGGGACAGGAAAGAGACCCAGTACTTC
TRBJ1-3	TRBV27	few	NA	13	CASSLSTGNTIYF	TGTGCCAGCAGTTTAAGTACTGGAAACACCATATATTTT
TRBJ1-4	TRBV5-1	many	TRBD1	13	CASSSGQGEKLFF	TGCGCCAGCAGCTCCGGACAGGGTGAAAAACTGTTTTTT
TRBJ1-6	TRBV5-5	NA	NA	15	CASSLMAGYNSPLHF	TGTGCCAGCAGCTTGATGGCAGGTTATAATTCACCCCTCCACTTT
TRBJ1-4	TRBV20-1	once	NA	15	CSARDQQGGNEKLFF	TGCAGTGCTAGAGATCAACAGGGCGGCAATGAAAAACTGTTTTTT
TRBJ1-4	TRBV7-9	many	NA	13	CASSLGQGEKLFF	TGTGCCAGCAGCTTAGGGCAGGGAGAAAAACTGTTTTTT
TRBJ2-7	TRBV20-1	NA	NA	14	CSAPGGQGGYEQYF	TGCAGTGCGCCGGGCGGACAGGGAGGGTACGAGCAGTACTTC
TRBJ2-5	TRBV2	many	NA	14	CASSPTSTGETQYF	TGTGCCAGCAGCCCGACTAGTACCGGGGAGACCCAGTACTTC
TRBJ1-5	TRBV20-1	NA	NA	15	CSARGPLVSNQPQHF	TGCAGTGCTCGAGGGCCGCTTGTTAGCAATCAGCCCCAGCATTTT
TRBJ1-4	TRBV7-2	many	NA	14	CASTYRGGVEKLFF	TGTGCCAGTACCTATAGGGGGGGAGTGGAAAAACTGTTTTTT
TRBJ1-5	TRBV6-4	NA	NA	15	CASRGADYSNQPQHF	TGTGCCAGCAGAGGGGCAGATTATAGCAATCAGCCCCAGCATTTT
TRBJ2-7	TRBV2	many	TRBD2	14	CASRRQRESGEQYF	TGTGCCTCCCGGAGGCAGCGGGAGTCGGGCGAGCAGTACTTC
TRBJ1-4	TRBV16	few	NA	13	CASSHPEGEKLFF	TGTGCCAGCAGCCACCCGGAAGGTGAAAAACTGTTTTTT
TRBJ1-5	TRBV12-3/TRBV12-4	many	NA	17	CASSLPSGPTGSQPQHF	TGTGCCAGCAGTTTGCCCTCCGGACCTACGGGGAGTCAGCCCCAGCATTTT
TRBJ1-6	TRBV12-3/TRBV12-4	many	NA	15	CASSLAGRPNSPLHF	TGTGCCAGCAGCCTCGCAGGGCGGCCTAATTCACCCCTCCACTTT
TRBJ2-7	TRBV6-1	many	NA	14	CASSVIDTAYEQYF	TGTGCCAGCAGTGTCATCGACACTGCCTACGAGCAGTACTTC
TRBJ1-5	TRBV20-1	NA	NA	12	CSARAGNQPQHF	TGCAGTGCTAGAGCCGGGAATCAGCCCCAGCATTTT
TRBJ2-7	TRBV12-3/TRBV12-4	NA	TRBD1	13	CASTPTGGVEQYF	TGTGCCAGCACCCCCACAGGGGGCGTCGAGCAGTACTTC
TRBJ2-4	TRBV29-1	NA	TRBD1	14	CSVVRQGSGNIQYF	TGCAGCGTTGTCCGACAGGGTTCGGGAAACATTCAGTACTTC
TRBJ2-7	TRBV7-8	few	TRBD2	17	CASSFGPQTSGFYEQYF	TGTGCCAGCAGCTTTGGTCCCCAGACTAGCGGGTTCTACGAGCAGTACTTC
TRBJ2-7	TRBV7-9	many	TRBD1	16	CASSLASGTAYYEQYF	TGTGCCAGCAGCTTAGCCTCCGGGACAGCATACTACGAGCAGTACTTC
TRBJ1-5	TRBV28	NA	NA	13	CASSSDTYQPQHF	TGTGCCAGCAGTTCAGACACGTATCAGCCCCAGCATTTT
TRBJ1-5	TRBV3-1	few	NA	16	CASSQDIDYSNQPQHF	TGTGCCAGCAGCCAAGATATAGACTATAGCAATCAGCCCCAGCATTTT
TRBJ2-4	TRBV7-2	many	NA	16	CASSALARGPKNIQYF	TGTGCCAGCAGCGCCCTAGCGCGGGGCCCCAAAAACATTCAGTACTTC
TRBJ2-6	TRBV6-1	many	NA	15	CATGDGVSGANVLTF	TGTGCCACCGGGGACGGTGTCTCTGGGGCCAACGTCCTGACTTTC
TRBJ2-7	TRBV20-1	many	NA	14	CSARDRRKSYEQYF	TGCAGTGCTAGAGACAGGCGGAAATCCTACGAGCAGTACTTC
TRBJ2-2	TRBV6-1	NA	TRBD2	15	CASSHRGGGTGELFF	TGTGCCAGCAGTCACCGCGGGGGGGGTACCGGGGAGCTGTTTTTT
TRBJ1-1	TRBV2	many	NA	14	CASSETAGITEAFF	TGTGCCAGCAGTGAAACAGCTGGTATAACTGAAGCTTTCTTT